This passage covers 32 T cell receptor beta chains from one sample sequenced in a study of T cell responses to AZD1222 COVID-19 vaccine. The table came from immunoSEQ multiplex PCR; TCRdb's copy has only in-frame clones and leaves some out. This table has 200,000 or so clones, about nine tenths appearing once. Specimen: peripheral blood, collected on day 0 of MenACWY control vaccination. These receptors came from an adult in good health.

The gene calls are TRBV5-1 and TRBJ1-3; 9 bases are shared with TRBD1. CDR1 SGHRS and CDR2 YFSETQ come from the germline V gene. The V and J ends lost 5 bases and 5 bases, in that order; junction bases with no gene match: 2. CDR3 length: 13 amino acids. DNA for the CDR3: TGCGCCAGCAGACAGGGGGCCCGAAACACCATATATTTT. This codes for CASRQGARNTIYF.

This chain links TRBV6-5 with TRBJ1-1, with D possibly TRBD1 on 6 matching bases. Trimming removed 2 bases from V and 4 bases from J, with 14 bases in between. There are 15 residues in the CDR3. From germline, CDR1 is MNHEY and CDR2 SVGAGI. CDR3 nucleotides: TGTGCCAGCAGTTACGGGGGGCAGGGTTTCACTGAAGCTTTCTTT. Translation: CASSYGGQGFTEAFF.

CDR3 DNA: TGTGCCAGCTCACCACGCCAGGGAAAACAAGAGACCCAGTACTTC. It encodes CASSPRQGKQETQYF. This chain connects TRBV18 to TRBJ2-5; the D gene is possibly TRBD1 (5 bases). V dropped 1 base and J dropped 2 bases, with 11 bases sitting between them. Germline V gene data show CDR1 as KGHSH and CDR2 as LQKENI. The CDR3 covers 15 residues.

The chain joins TRBV9 to TRBJ2-3; weak D call: TRBD1 (5 bases). CDR1 and CDR2 (germline): SGDLS, YYNGEE. The CDR3 length is 14 residues. Trimming stripped 0 bases from V and 2 bases from J, with 7 bases between. The CDR3 loop reads CASSVVGATDTQYF. In DNA, the CDR3 is TGTGCCAGCAGCGTAGTTGGGGCCACAGATACGCAGTATTTT.

V is TRBV28 and J is TRBJ1-4; D may be TRBD1 (6 bases). This CDR3 has 16 amino acids. CDR1 is MDHEN and CDR2 is SYDVKM in the germline V gene. V was trimmed by 4 bases and J by 2 bases, leaving 14 bases between them. CDR3 region: CASSSDSGSTNEKLFF. CDR3 in DNA: TGTGCCAGCAGTTCGGACAGTGGATCGACTAATGAAAAACTGTTTTTT. The full variable domain, rest sourced from reference TRBV28 and TRBJ1-4, is DVKVTQSSRYLVKRTGEKVFLECVQDMDHENMFWYRQDPGLGLRLIYFSYDVKMKEKGDIPEGYSVSREKKERFSLILESASTNQTSMYLCASSSDSGSTNEKLFFGSGTQLSVL.

The J gene is TRBJ2-7, the V gene TRBV2; D tentatively fits TRBD1 or TRBD2 (5 bases each). CDR1 SNHLY and CDR2 FYNNEI come from the germline V gene. This CDR3 is built from 14 residues. V lost 0 bases and J 6 bases, leaving 12 bases between the germline ends. The CDR3 reads CASSEAGRNLEQYF. For the CDR3, the DNA is TGTGCCAGCAGTGAAGCGGGACGGAATCTCGAGCAGTACTTC.

The V gene is TRBV7-3, the J gene TRBJ2-2, with no clear D. This CDR3 comprises 14 residues. V shed 5 bases and J shed 5 bases, with 12 bases lying between them. The germline V gene has CDR1 SGHTA and CDR2 FQGTGA. CDR3 residues: CASSPEVLTGELFF. The CDR3 DNA sequence: TGTGCCAGCAGCCCGGAAGTATTAACCGGGGAGCTGTTTTTT.

The genes are TRBV21-1 and TRBJ2-1. TRBV21-1 is assigned pseudogene status. This CDR3 has 16 amino acids. The CDR3 region is CASSCTPGPRANEQFF. The CDR3 DNA is TGTGCCAGCAGCTGTACTCCGGGACCAAGGGCCAATGAGCAGTTCTTC.

The chain joins TRBV5-1 to TRBJ2-3; D remains unclear. CDR3 length: 14 residues. V was pared by 1 base and J by 2 bases, with 8 bases between. CDR1 and CDR2 from the germline V gene are SGHRS and YFSETQ. CDR3 nucleotides: TGCGCCAGCAGCTTGAACGAGTTCACAGATACGCAGTATTTT. Protein sequence: CASSLNEFTDTQYF. Drawing the rest from reference TRBV5-1 and TRBJ2-3, the complete variable domain is KAGVTQTPRYLIKTRGQQVTLSCSPISGHRSVSWYQQTPGQGLQFLFEYFSETQRNKGNFPGRFSGRQFSNSRSEMNVSTLELGDSALYLCASSLNEFTDTQYFGPGTRLTVL.

CDR3 bases: TGTGCCAGCAGCTTGGGGGAAGGCTACACCTTC. Protein sequence: CASSLGEGYTF. V gene TRBV5-4 combines with J gene TRBJ1-2; no firm D call. CDR1 is SGHNT and CDR2 is YYREEE in the germline V gene (reference sequence). Trimming shortened V by 0 bases and J by 8 bases, and 5 bases separated the two germline ends. This CDR3 is built from 11 residues.

CDR3 bases: TGTGCCAGTAGTCCCGGTTCAGGGCGGGCCATTAATTCACCCCTCCACTTT. Protein product: CASSPGSGRAINSPLHF. V usage is TRBV19 and J usage is TRBJ1-6; TRBD1 is a possible D gene (5 bases). The germline V gene encodes CDR1 LNHDA and CDR2 SQIVND (reference sequence). V lost 5 bases, J lost 6 bases, and 20 bases lay in between. The CDR3 loop spans 17 amino acids.

On this clone: This specimen includes other DNA sequences encoding the same CDR3. This chain uses TRBV2 with TRBJ2-7; perhaps D is TRBD1 or TRBD2 (5 bases each). The length of the CDR3 is 12 residues. Germline CDR1 and CDR2: SNHLY and FYNNEI. V was clipped by 3 bases and J by 3 bases, with 6 bases between them. The DNA for the CDR3 is TGTGCCAGCAGTGAGGGGGTCTACGAGCAGTACTTC. Translating it yields CASSEGVYEQYF.

The J gene is TRBJ2-1, the V gene TRBV19, with a tentative D call TRBD2 (6 bases). The CDR3 runs to 16 residues. The germline V and J ends were trimmed by 3 bases and 2 bases, with 14 bases remaining between them. CDR1 and CDR2 (germline): LNHDA, SQIVND (reference sequence). CDR3 DNA sequence: TGTGCCAGTAGTATGGACGGGAGCCGGCCCTACAATGAGCAGTTCTTC. It is translated as CASSMDGSRPYNEQFF.

J is TRBJ2-7 and V is TRBV5-6, with 8 bases fitting TRBD1. The CDR3 totals 13 residues. Unmatched junction bases numbered 8, after V lost 6 bases and J lost 6 bases. CDR1 and CDR2 from the germline V gene are SGHDT and YYEEEE. CDR3: CASTLGTGLEQYF. CDR3 in DNA: TGTGCCAGCACTCTTGGGACAGGCCTCGAGCAGTACTTC.

This chain connects TRBV12-3 or TRBV12-4 to TRBJ2-3; D unclear. The CDR3 runs 13 residues. Trimming removed 6 bases at V and 1 base at J, with 8 bases between. The CDR3 sequence is CASSYDRTDTQYF. DNA of the CDR3: TGTGCCAGCAGCTACGACCGCACAGATACGCAGTATTTT.

The J gene is TRBJ2-5, the V gene TRBV5-1; D unresolved. This CDR3 spans 12 amino acids. Germline CDR1 reads SGHRS; CDR2 reads YFSETQ. Trimming left V 1 base short and J 5 bases short, with 6 bases between. CDR3: CASSLNTETQYF. The CDR3 DNA is TGCGCCAGCAGCTTGAATACGGAGACCCAGTACTTC. The full variable domain, in which reference TRBV5-1 and TRBJ2-5 provide the parts outside the CDR3, is KAGVTQTPRYLIKTRGQQVTLSCSPISGHRSVSWYQQTPGQGLQFLFEYFSETQRNKGNFPGRFSGRQFSNSRSEMNVSTLELGDSALYLCASSLNTETQYFGPGTRLLVL.

The chain is built from TRBV6-5 and TRBJ2-7; 14 bases align to TRBD2. The CDR3 is made up of 15 amino acids. The V and J ends lost 6 bases and 0 bases, in that order; junction bases with no gene match: 1. CDR1 is MNHEY and CDR2 is SVGAGI in the germline V gene. CDR3 nucleotides: TGTGCCAGCAGCGGGACTAGCGGGAGCTCCTACGAGCAGTACTTC. Its protein is CASSGTSGSSYEQYF.

V and J are TRBV2 and TRBJ2-3; 8 nucleotides line up with TRBD2. The germline V gene encodes CDR1 SNHLY and CDR2 FYNNEI. This CDR3 region has 15 residues. V was clipped by 2 bases and J by 4 bases; unmatched bases: 5. CDR3 amino acids: CASSENREGADTQYF. In nucleotides, the CDR3 is TGTGCCAGCAGTGAAAATCGGGAGGGAGCAGATACGCAGTATTTT.

This clone was detected only a few times. The rearrangement uses TRBV27 and TRBJ1-1; the D is unclear. The germline V gene has CDR1 MNHEY and CDR2 SMNVEV (reference sequence). This CDR3 region has 13 residues. V was trimmed by 3 bases and J by 4 bases, leaving 9 bases between them. The CDR3: CASSLSMVTEAFF. The CDR3 nucleotides are TGTGCCAGCAGTTTGTCTATGGTCACTGAAGCTTTCTTT.

The V gene is TRBV7-2, the J gene TRBJ2-5; D call uncertain. The CDR3 runs to 12 residues. Trimming stripped 2 bases from V and 7 bases from J, with 8 bases between. From germline, CDR1 is SGHTA and CDR2 FQGNSA. CDR3 DNA: TGTGCCAGCAGCTTATCCCCTGGGACCCAGTACTTC. Residues: CASSLSPGTQYF.

This chain uses TRBV4-3 with TRBJ1-1; 8 nucleotides agree with TRBD1. Germline CDR1 and CDR2: LGHNA and YSLEER. The CDR3 totals 16 residues. The trim removed 4 bases at V and 5 bases at J, leaving 12 bases unmatched. DNA for the CDR3: TGCGCCAGCAGCCGCGGACAGGGCGCCCTAAGGACTGAAGCTTTCTTT. Its translation is CASSRGQGALRTEAFF.

V usage is TRBV9 and J usage is TRBJ1-4, with D possibly matching TRBD1 (6 bases). This CDR3 comprises 16 residues. V lost 3 bases, J lost 3 bases, and 15 bases lay in between. Germline V gives CDR1 SGDLS, CDR2 YYNGEE. This chain's CDR3 is CASSDPEQGANEKLFF. Written as DNA, the CDR3 is TGTGCCAGCAGCGATCCCGAACAGGGCGCTAATGAAAAACTGTTTTTT. The full variable domain, rest sourced from reference TRBV9 and TRBJ1-4, is DSGVTQTPKHLITATGQRVTLRCSPRSGDLSVYWYQQSLDQGLQFLIQYYNGEERAKGNILERFSAQQFPDLHSELNLSSLELGDSALYFCASSDPEQGANEKLFFGSGTQLSVL.

The chain uses TRBV7-2 and TRBJ2-3, with 12 positions matching TRBD2. Per germline, CDR1 SGHTA and CDR2 FQGNSA. This CDR3 spans 18 amino acids. V lost 0 bases to trimming and J lost 4 bases; unmatched junction nucleotides: 8. The CDR3 spells CASSLAPSGGAGADTQYF. The CDR3 DNA follows: TGTGCCAGCAGCTTAGCGCCTAGCGGGGGGGCCGGAGCAGATACGCAGTATTTT.

The rearrangement uses TRBV19 and TRBJ2-1; possible D gene TRBD2, 6 bases. CDR3 length: 16 residues. Trimming removed 5 bases at V and 0 bases at J, with 14 bases between. The germline V gene encodes CDR1 LNHDA and CDR2 SQIVND (reference sequence). CDR3 sequence: CASSVSGAFSYNEQFF. The DNA of the CDR3 is TGTGCCAGTAGTGTTAGCGGAGCCTTCTCCTACAATGAGCAGTTCTTC.

This clone came up once. The CDR3 loop is CASSQGYGNTEAFF. The CDR3, as DNA: TGTGCCAGCAGCCAAGGCTATGGGAACACTGAAGCTTTCTTT. J is TRBJ1-1 and V is TRBV14, with no clear D. Germline CDR1 is SGHDN and CDR2 is FVKESK. V gave up 1 base and J gave up 1 base, with 7 bases separating them. The CDR3 loop spans 14 amino acids.

This clone came up once. The chain combines TRBV5-4 with TRBJ1-2; 9 bases map to TRBD1. CDR1 and CDR2 from the germline V gene are SGHNT and YYREEE (reference sequence). The trim removed 4 bases at V and 6 bases at J, leaving 7 bases unmatched. The CDR3 covers 14 residues. DNA of the CDR3: TGTGCCAGCAGCCCCGGGACAGGGATACATGGCTACACCTTC. Protein: CASSPGTGIHGYTF.

The chain recombines TRBV2 with TRBJ2-1, with 10 bases identical to TRBD2. J gave up 3 bases and V 7 bases, and 3 bases lay outside the gene matches. Looked up from germline, CDR1 is SNHLY and CDR2 is FYNNEI. The CDR3 runs 14 residues. CDR3: CASKASGSYNEQFF. The CDR3, as DNA: TGTGCCAGCAAAGCTAGCGGGAGCTACAATGAGCAGTTCTTC.

The chain is built from TRBV7-2 and TRBJ1-1; tentative D call: TRBD1 (5 bases). CDR3 length: 14 amino acids. The germline V gene has CDR1 SGHTA and CDR2 FQGNSA. Trimming cost V 6 bases and J 1 base, with 12 bases left between them. The CDR3: CASRYRNPNTEAFF. The CDR3 DNA reads TGTGCCAGCAGATACAGGAACCCGAACACTGAAGCTTTCTTT. Complete variable domain (other parts from reference TRBV7-2 and TRBJ1-1): GAGVSQSPSNKVTEKGKDVELRCDPISGHTALYWYRQSLGQGLEFLIYFQGNSAPDKSGLPSDRFSAERTGGSVSTLTIQRTQQEDSAVYLCASRYRNPNTEAFFGQGTRLTVV.

The rearrangement joins TRBV11-2 to TRBJ2-7; either TRBD1 or TRBD2 may supply D (6 bases each). CDR1 SGHAT and CDR2 FQNNGV come from the germline V gene. The CDR3 totals 13 residues. The germline V and J ends were trimmed by 2 bases and 4 bases, with 9 bases remaining between them. The CDR3 loop reads CASSLPGAYEQYF. The CDR3 DNA reads as TGTGCCAGCAGCTTACCGGGGGCTTACGAGCAGTACTTC.

The chain combines TRBV5-1 with TRBJ2-7; no clear D gene. The CDR3 spans 14 residues. Germline CDR1 is SGHRS and CDR2 is YFSETQ. Trimming left V 0 bases short and J 0 bases short, with 7 bases between. The CDR3, as DNA: TGCGCCAGCAGCTTGGAGGGTAGCTCCTACGAGCAGTACTTC. This gives the protein CASSLEGSSYEQYF.

The rearrangement links TRBV19 to TRBJ1-4; D not certain. V lost 5 bases to trimming and J lost 8 bases, with 15 bases between them. CDR3 length: 14 residues. Germline V CDR1 and CDR2: LNHDA, SQIVND (reference sequence). The DNA for the CDR3 is TGTGCCAGTAGTCCGACCGCCAGGCAGGAAAAACTGTTTTTT. Encoded protein: CASSPTARQEKLFF.

The V gene is TRBV2, the J gene TRBJ1-1; D is unclear. CDR1 is SNHLY, CDR2 FYNNEI, per germline. Between the trimmed V and J ends, which lost 3 bases and 7 bases, there was a span of 9 bases. The CDR3 is 12 residues long. For the CDR3, the DNA is TGTGCCAGCAGTGAGACGGACGTTGAAGCTTTCTTT. This translates into CASSETDVEAFF.